The 17 T cell receptor beta chains below all came from one sample that was sequenced in a study of CD8 T cells in ankylosing spondylitis (dated by TCRdb to about 2017). Results the study describes overall, beyond this receptor: Blood from ankylosing spondylitis patients appeared to be characterized by a TCR beta motif composed of under ten highly homologous amino acid variants.

Their target antigens are unknown. Library preparation was by 5' RACE. Sequencing was carried out with an Illumina HiSeq 2500. In-frame beta chains were kept once TCRdb had trimmed the public reads at Q25 with fastp and called clones with MiXCR. When rows share a CDR3 protein, they turn into one entry using the most common DNA and genes. The sample contains 450,000 or so distinct CDR3 sequences, 26% of them found a single time. The ten top clones hold about 1% of the sample. Specimen: blood, either unsorted or a sorted T cell fraction (not recorded which). The receptors come from a male donor with ankylosing spondylitis.

The V and J genes are TRBV7-9 and TRBJ1-2; the D gene is possibly TRBD1 (6 bases). Germline V lookup: CDR1 SEHNR, CDR2 FQNEAQ (reference sequence). There are 14 residues in the CDR3. The V end was cut by 5 bases, the J end by 1 base, with 11 bases between. The CDR3 region has the DNA TGTGCCAGCAGCGTTGACAGGCTTAACTATGGCTACACCTTC. The encoded protein is CASSVDRLNYGYTF.

This clonotype was detected once. The genes are TRBV4-1 and TRBJ1-4, with 8 bases identical to TRBD1. Germline CDR1 is MGHRA and CDR2 is YSYEKL. Trimming cost V 0 bases and J 8 bases; bases outside gene matches: 2. The CDR3 length is 14 residues. The CDR3 nucleotides read TGCGCCAGCAGCCAAGATCCAGGGGGCGAAAAACTGTTTTTT. It is translated as CASSQDPGGEKLFF.

This clonotype was recorded many times. The chain employs TRBV5-1 and TRBJ2-6; TRBD2 is a possible D gene (5 bases). V lost 4 bases and J lost 2, with 10 bases in between. This CDR3 comprises 15 residues. Germline V gives CDR1 SGHRS, CDR2 YFSETQ. The DNA for the CDR3 is TGCGCCAGCAGCGTAGGGAGTACTGGGGCCAACGTCCTGACTTTC. As protein: CASSVGSTGANVLTF. Using reference TRBV5-1 and TRBJ2-6 for the parts outside the CDR3, the full variable domain is KAGVTQTPRYLIKTRGQQVTLSCSPISGHRSVSWYQQTPGQGLQFLFEYFSETQRNKGNFPGRFSGRQFSNSRSEMNVSTLELGDSALYLCASSVGSTGANVLTFGAGSRLTVL.

This clonotype appeared many times. V is TRBV6-1 and J is TRBJ2-1; the match to TRBD2 covers 15 bases. CDR3 length: 15 residues. Per the germline V gene, CDR1 is MNHNS and CDR2 is SASEGT. V trimming: 8 bases; J trimming: 7 bases; junction bases outside the gene matches: 6. The CDR3 loop reads CASSTGTSGRNEQFF. The DNA for the CDR3 is TGTGCCAGCTCCACCGGGACTAGCGGGAGGAATGAGCAGTTCTTC.

V is TRBV5-1 and J is TRBJ2-3, with D perhaps matching TRBD1 or TRBD2 (5 bases each). CDR3 length: 14 residues. Trimming took off 4 bases at V and 9 bases at J, with 18 bases between the two ends. Per germline, CDR1 SGHRS and CDR2 YFSETQ. CDR3 nucleotide sequence: TGCGCCAGCAGCCCAGGGACCTACTGGGTGACGCAGTATTTT. Translation gives CASSPGTYWVTQYF.

The chain recombines TRBV20-1 with TRBJ2-3; TRBD2 agrees at 7 bases. J gave up 1 base and V 5 bases, and 15 bases lay outside the gene matches. This CDR3 region has 17 residues. Germline V gives CDR1 DFQATT, CDR2 SNEGSKA (reference sequence). The CDR3: CSAFPGLAAPGTDTQYF. Here the CDR3 DNA reads TGCAGTGCTTTCCCGGGGCTAGCGGCCCCCGGCACAGATACGCAGTATTTT.

The V call is TRBV5-8, the J call TRBJ2-7; 14 positions agree with TRBD2. The V and J ends lost 2 bases and 5 bases, in that order; junction bases with no gene match: 3. Germline values: CDR1 SGHTS, CDR2 YDEGEE. The CDR3 is made up of 15 amino acids. The CDR3 DNA is TGTGCCAGCAGCTTTGGGACTAGCGGGAGTGACGAGCAGTACTTC. It encodes CASSFGTSGSDEQYF. The full variable domain, its missing parts supplied by reference TRBV5-8 and TRBJ2-7, is EAGVTQSPTHLIKTRGQQATLRCSPISGHTSVYWYQQALGLGLQFLLWYDEGEERNRGNFPPRFSGRQFPNYSSELNVNALELEDSALYLCASSFGTSGSDEQYFGPGTRLTVT.

V gene TRBV5-1 combines with J gene TRBJ2-1; D gene unclear. Looked up from germline, CDR1 is SGHRS and CDR2 is YFSETQ. Trimming cost V 6 bases and J 0 bases, with 7 bases left between them. CDR3 size: 13 residues. The CDR3 nucleotides are TGCGCCAGCACCAGTAGCTCCTACAATGAGCAGTTCTTC. Its translation is CASTSSSYNEQFF.

This clonotype came up once. The gene calls are TRBV20-1 and TRBJ2-5, with 9 bases aligning to TRBD1. The CDR3 is 13 residues long. The germline V gene has CDR1 DFQATT and CDR2 SNEGSKA (reference sequence). Trimming at V came to 6 bases and at J to 4 bases, leaving 6 bases not matched to a gene. The CDR3 DNA follows: TGCAGTGCCCCGGACAGGGGCGGAGAGACCCAGTACTTC. This sequence encodes CSAPDRGGETQYF.

The chain uses TRBV20-1 and TRBJ2-7, with a possible D match to TRBD2 (5 bases). Trimming took 3 bases from V and 0 from J, leaving 12 bases between them. The CDR3 runs 14 residues. Per the germline V gene, CDR1 is DFQATT and CDR2 is SNEGSKA (reference sequence). CDR3 sequence reads: CSARSGGGSYEQYF. CDR3 DNA: TGCAGTGCTAGGTCCGGAGGAGGCTCCTACGAGCAGTACTTC.

This clonotype showed up just a few times. The chain has TRBV11-2 and TRBJ2-2; either TRBD1 or TRBD2 may supply D (5 bases each). Germline loops: CDR1 SGHAT, CDR2 FQNNGV. The V end lost 5 bases, the J end lost 0 bases, and 10 bases lay between the germline ends. The CDR3 is 15 amino acids. The CDR3 protein is CASSRGAANTGELFF. CDR3 DNA: TGTGCCAGCAGCAGAGGGGCAGCGAACACCGGGGAGCTGTTTTTT. Using reference TRBV11-2 and TRBJ2-2 for the parts outside the CDR3, the full variable domain is EAGVAQSPRYKIIEKRQSVAFWCNPISGHATLYWYQQILGQGPKLLIQFQNNGVVDDSQLPKDRFSAERLKGVDSTLKIQPAKLEDSAVYLCASSRGAANTGELFFGEGSRLTVL.

The V gene is TRBV2, the J gene TRBJ2-2; weak D call: TRBD1 (6 bases). Germline V gene data show CDR1 as SNHLY and CDR2 as FYNNEI. Trimming pared 8 bases from V and 0 bases from J, leaving 13 bases between. This CDR3 region has 15 residues. CDR3 DNA: TGTGCCAGCCAAACCGGGACAACGAACACCGGGGAGCTGTTTTTT. Its translation: CASQTGTTNTGELFF.

This chain connects TRBV7-8 to TRBJ1-2, with TRBD1 identical over 9 bases. V lost 5 bases, J lost 8 bases, and 9 bases stayed unmatched. The V gene's germline CDR1 is SGHVS and CDR2 FQNEAQ. The CDR3 consists of 14 residues. The CDR3 here is CASSQTRGQGGYTF. CDR3 nucleotide sequence: TGTGCCAGCAGCCAAACGAGGGGACAGGGAGGCTACACCTTC.

The V gene is TRBV5-1, the J gene TRBJ1-6; D remains unclear. This CDR3 is 17 amino acids long. V shed 3 bases and J shed 0 bases, with 13 bases lying between them. Germline-derived CDR1 and CDR2 are SGHRS and YFSETQ. The CDR3 sequence: CASSSQVGSSYNSPLHF. The CDR3 nucleotides are TGCGCCAGCAGCTCTCAGGTGGGGAGCTCCTATAATTCACCCCTCCACTTT.

The V and J genes are TRBV2 and TRBJ1-2; possible D gene TRBD1, 6 bases. The CDR3 has 15 amino acids. Trimming took off 6 bases at V and 8 bases at J, with 22 bases between the two ends. The germline V gene has CDR1 SNHLY and CDR2 FYNNEI. The CDR3 nucleotides are TGTGCCAGCAGCGTAAGGGGGGCAGGGCAGAAAGGCTACACCTTC. It translates to CASSVRGAGQKGYTF.

The chain combines TRBV12-3 or TRBV12-4 with TRBJ1-2; tentatively, D is TRBD1 (5 bases). V was clipped by 6 bases and J by 4 bases, with 18 bases between them. The CDR3 has 15 amino acids. In DNA, the CDR3 is TGTGCCAGCAGGAAAACCGGGACTGCTATCTATGGCTACACCTTC. Translated, it gives CASRKTGTAIYGYTF.

This chain uses TRBV5-1 with TRBJ2-2, with 7 positions matching TRBD1. CDR1 SGHRS and CDR2 YFSETQ come from the germline V gene. V was pared by 4 bases and J by 4 bases, with 10 bases of the junction left unmatched. CDR3 length: 16 amino acids. CDR3 protein: CASSPRQGRTTGELFF. The CDR3 nucleotides are TGCGCCAGCAGCCCACGACAGGGTAGGACCACCGGGGAGCTGTTTTTT.